These 5 T cell receptor beta chains came from one sample sequenced in a study of CD4 T cells in relation to SARS-CoV-2 and coronaviruses. For these receptors, no antigen is known. Assay used: immunoSEQ multiplex PCR; TCRdb lists only in-frame clones, some missing. The sample includes tens of thousands of clones, 77% seen only once; the top ten take about 2.8%. The specimen sequenced was memory CD4+ T cells from PBMCs, cultured in vitro. These receptors all come from an adult with COVID-19.

The chain couples TRBV6-1 to TRBJ2-5; D not resolved. The CDR3 has 11 residues. Trimming took 2 bases from V and 12 from J, leaving 10 bases between them. Looked up from germline, CDR1 is MNHNS and CDR2 is SASEGT. The CDR3, as DNA: TGTGCCAGCAGTGAATTCACCCCCGAGTACTTC. Encoded protein: CASSEFTPEYF.

V and J are TRBV7-9 and TRBJ2-3, with 8 positions matching TRBD2. The CDR3 extends over 16 amino acids. The trim removed 1 base at V and 2 bases at J, leaving 5 bases unmatched. Per germline, CDR1 SEHNR and CDR2 FQNEAQ (reference sequence). The CDR3 DNA follows: TGTGCCAGCAGCTTAGTAAGCGGGAGTATCACAGATACGCAGTATTTT. This translates into CASSLVSGSITDTQYF. The whole variable domain, filled in from reference TRBV7-9 and TRBJ2-3, reads DTGVSQNPRHKITKRGQNVTFRCDPISEHNRLYWYRQTLGQGPEFLTYFQNEAQLEKSRLLSDRFSAERPKGSFSTLEIQRTEQGDSAMYLCASSLVSGSITDTQYFGPGTRLTVL.

This chain connects TRBV12-3 or TRBV12-4 to TRBJ2-7; D gene uncertain. The CDR3 totals 13 residues. V was clipped by 5 bases and J by 5 bases, with 13 bases between them. This chain's CDR3 is CASSPRTPHEQYF. CDR3 sequence (DNA): TGTGCCAGCAGTCCGAGAACCCCACACGAGCAGTACTTC.

The chain couples TRBV18 to TRBJ1-1; no definite D call. V gave up 4 bases and J gave up 1 base, with 7 bases separating them. Germline CDR1 is KGHSH and CDR2 is LQKENI. The CDR3 has 13 residues. The CDR3 loop is CASSLDKNTEAFF. CDR3 nucleotide sequence: TGTGCCAGCTCACTTGACAAGAACACTGAAGCTTTCTTT.

This chain connects TRBV6-1 to TRBJ2-6; 7 bases map to TRBD2. CDR3 length: 16 residues. Germline lookup yields CDR1 MNHNS and CDR2 SASEGT. V trimming: 3 bases; J trimming: 0 bases; junction bases outside the gene matches: 2. The chain's CDR3 is CASSDASGSGANVLTF. CDR3 nucleotide sequence: TGTGCCAGCAGTGATGCTAGCGGCTCTGGGGCCAACGTCCTGACTTTC.